One sample yielded the 23 T cell receptor beta chains listed below, sequenced in a study of tissue T cells after allogeneic stem cell transplantation. Only in-frame clones appear in the TCRdb table, and some are missing; sequencing was by immunoSEQ multiplex PCR. The table records tens of thousands of clones, about three quarters of them present only once. The sample taken for sequencing was sorted cells pooled from one or two spleens. The receptor source for this set is a pool of C57BL/6 mice in good health.

As to this clone: Germline and genes here are mouse. The read gets to within 1 residue of the CDR3 end, and the germline J gene fills in the rest. The chain is built from TRBV2 and TRBJ2-7; 13 bases align to TRBD2. This CDR3 is 16 amino acids long. Germline values: CDR1 LGHNA, CDR2 YSYQKL. The junction had 3 bases not matched to a gene; V was cut back by 3 bases and J by 1 base. The CDR3 region is CASSQDWGGASYEQYF. The sequenced CDR3 bases are TGTGCCAGCAGCCAGGACTGGGGGGGCGCTTCCTATGAACAGTAC.

This clone was detected only a few times. Gene names and germline match the mouse. The missing CDR3 end, 1 residue past where the read stops, is filled in from the germline J gene. The V and J genes are TRBV2 and TRBJ2-7, with no clear D. V was cut by 0 bases and J by 0 bases, with 9 bases left in between. This CDR3 is 15 amino acids long. Germline loops: CDR1 LGHNA, CDR2 YSYQKL. This chain's CDR3 is CASSQDRQSSYEQYF. CDR3 bases read: TGTGCCAGCAGCCAAGATCGGCAAAGCTCCTATGAACAGTAC.

As for this clone: Mouse gene names and germline throughout. The observed sequence ends 1 residue before the CDR3 terminus, with the missing tail filled in from the germline J gene. Other DNA sequences in this specimen translate into the identical CDR3. The genes are TRBV3 and TRBJ1-1; D unresolved. The V and J ends lost 2 bases and 0 bases respectively, with 4 bases between them. This CDR3 contains 13 residues. In germline, CDR1 is SNHLY, CDR2 FYNGKV (reference sequence). The sequenced part of the CDR3 DNA is TGTGCCAGCAGCTTACGAGCAAACACAGAAGTCTTC. The encoded protein is CASSLRANTEVF. The CDR3 in full is CASSLRANTEVFF.

As concerns this clone: These gene names are mouse names. The read halts 1 residue ahead of the CDR3 end, with the missing end drawn from the germline J gene. This sequence joins TRBV3 and TRBJ1-1; D possibly corresponds to TRBD1 (6 bases). This CDR3 is 14 amino acids long. Trimming stripped 3 bases from V and 3 bases from J, with 11 bases between. Germline values: CDR1 SNHLY, CDR2 FYNGKV (reference sequence). CDR3 bases read: TGTGCCAGCAGCTTTGGGGGGCGCTACACAGAAGTCTTC. It is translated as CASSFGGRYTEVF. The whole CDR3 sequence reads CASSFGGRYTEVFF.

As regards this clone: The genes are named according to mouse. The CDR3 end is not reached by the read, which stops 1 residue before it; the germline J gene fills it in. The J gene is TRBJ1-5, the V gene TRBV26; D is possibly TRBD1 (6 bases). Trimming stripped 0 bases from V and 3 bases from J, with 6 bases between. The V gene's germline CDR1 is KGHPV and CDR2 FQNQEV (reference sequence). The CDR3 covers 14 residues. The DNA read from the CDR3 is TGTGCCAGCAGTCTGTCCAGGGGCAACCAGGCTCCGCTT. Protein sequence: CASSLSRGNQAPL. The full CDR3 protein reads CASSLSRGNQAPLF.

For this clone: The gene names given are mouse names. The read falls 1 residue short of the CDR3 end, and the missing part is taken from the germline J gene. The chain carries TRBV13-2 and TRBJ1-4, with D unclear. Germline CDR1 NNHNN, CDR2 SYGAGS (reference sequence). The CDR3 extends over 11 amino acids. V gave up 1 base and J gave up 5 bases, with 0 bases separating them. CDR3: CASGDNERLFF. The covered CDR3 bases are TGTGCCAGCGGTGATAACGAAAGATTATTT.

As for this clone: These gene names are mouse names. The read falls 1 residue short of the CDR3 end, and the missing part is taken from the germline J gene. The rearrangement links TRBV24 to TRBJ1-2, with TRBD1 matching 11 bases. The trim removed 5 bases at V and 4 bases at J, leaving 3 bases unmatched. This CDR3 region has 14 residues. The germline CDR1 and CDR2 sequences are KGHTA and FRNEEI. This CDR3 is CASSWDRGASDYTF. The covered CDR3 bases are TGTGCCAGCAGTTGGGACAGGGGGGCCTCCGACTACACC.

This clone turned up a few times. Mouse gene names apply. The CDR3 end falls 1 residue outside the read, so it is completed with the germline J gene. This chain connects TRBV29 to TRBJ2-7, with 10 nucleotides matching TRBD1. This CDR3 is 14 amino acids long. The germline gives CDR1 MSHET, CDR2 SYDVDS. Trimming at V came to 5 bases and at J to 3 bases, leaving 4 bases not matched to a gene. This CDR3 is CASSHDRGLYEQYF. The DNA read from the CDR3 is TGTGCTAGCAGTCACGACAGGGGGCTCTATGAACAGTAC.

Concerning this clone: The gene symbols are mouse symbols. The CDR3 end is not reached by the read, which stops 1 residue before it; the germline J gene fills it in. This chain connects TRBV5 to TRBJ2-1, with TRBD2 identical over 12 bases. There are 16 residues in the CDR3. Germline V gene sequence: CDR1 LGHNA, CDR2 YNLKQL (reference sequence). V shed 1 base and J 7 bases; nucleotides not matched to a gene: 5. CDR3: CASSQGLGGLGAEQFF. CDR3 DNA (partial): TGTGCCAGCAGCCAAGGACTGGGGGGGCTAGGGGCTGAGCAGTTC.

Regarding this clone: Gene names are mouse gene names. The CDR3 end lies 1 residue beyond the end of the read and is filled in from the germline J gene. This chain links TRBV19 with TRBJ1-1; D is uncertain. The CDR3 runs 15 residues. CDR1 and CDR2 (germline): FNHDT, SITEND (reference sequence). Trimming removed 3 bases at V and 0 bases at J, with 12 bases between. The part of the CDR3 DNA that was read is TGTGCCAGCAGTACCCGGCAGGCCTCAAACACAGAAGTCTTC. Protein sequence: CASSTRQASNTEVF. The full CDR3 protein reads CASSTRQASNTEVFF.

With respect to this clone: Gene names denote mouse genes. Read sequence stops 1 residue before the CDR3 end, and the germline J gene provides the missing end. The V call is TRBV31, the J call TRBJ2-3; 9 nucleotides line up with TRBD2. CDR1 is GKSSPN, CDR2 SITVG, per germline. The CDR3 sequence is 14 residues long. V lost 4 bases and J lost 0; bases outside the gene matches: 2. This CDR3 reads CAWIDWGSAETLYF. CDR3 bases read: TGTGCCTGGATCGACTGGGGGAGTGCAGAAACGCTGTAT.

Details on this clone: Gene names and germline match the mouse. The sequence runs out 1 residue before the end of the CDR3; the remainder is reconstructed from the germline J gene. J is TRBJ2-4 and V is TRBV12-1, with D uncertain. Germline CDR1 is SGHSN and CDR2 is HYEKVE. This CDR3 has 13 residues. Trimming removed 1 base from V and 0 bases from J, with 4 bases in between. The sequenced CDR3 bases are TGTGCCAGCTCTCTATGGAGTCAAAACACCTTGTAC. Translating gives CASSLWSQNTLY. The whole CDR3 protein is CASSLWSQNTLYF.

With regard to this clone: Genes and germline come from the mouse. Read data end 1 residue before the CDR3 end; the end is taken from the germline J gene. The V gene is TRBV5, the J gene TRBJ2-4; 14 positions agree with TRBD2. This CDR3 has 16 residues. The junction had 3 bases not matched to a gene; V was cut back by 4 bases and J by 3 bases. Germline-derived CDR1 and CDR2 are LGHNA and YNLKQL (reference sequence). The CDR3 sequence is CASSPGTGGAQNTLYF. The CDR3 bases that were read are TGTGCCAGCAGCCCCGGGACTGGGGGGGCGCAAAACACCTTGTAC.

Worth noting for this clone: Each gene name is a mouse one. The CDR3 extends 1 residue past the end of the read, so its final part is completed from the germline J gene. V gene TRBV16 combines with J gene TRBJ1-2; D gene unclear. Germline assignment: CDR1 SGHSA and CDR2 FRNQAP. Between the trimmed V and J ends, which lost 4 bases and 0 bases, there was a span of 6 bases. The CDR3 extends over 13 amino acids. The sequenced part of the CDR3 DNA is TGTGCAAGCAGCTCGGCCTCAAACTCCGACTACACC. It translates to CASSSASNSDYT. The entire CDR3 is CASSSASNSDYTF. Supplemented by reference TRBV16 and TRBJ1-2, the full variable domain reads NAGVIQTPRHKVTGKGQEATLWCEPISGHSAVFWYRQTIVQGLEFLTYFRNQAPIDDSGMPKERFSAQMPNQSHSTLKIQSTQPQDSAVYLCASSSASNSDYTFGSGTRLLVI.

About this clone: Gene names denote mouse genes. The read is 1 residue too short to cover the CDR3 end, so that end is filled in from the germline J gene. The sample contains more than one DNA sequence encoding this CDR3. The V gene is TRBV3, the J gene TRBJ1-5, with 7 nucleotides matching TRBD1. CDR1 is SNHLY, CDR2 FYNGKV, per germline (reference sequence). This CDR3 region has 14 residues. The V gene end was trimmed by 6 bases and the J gene end by 3 bases; junction bases not matched to a gene: 5. The CDR3 DNA, read in part, is TGTGCCAGCAGTTCTCAGGGGGGCAACCAGGCTCCGCTT. It encodes CASSSQGGNQAPL. The CDR3, in full, reads CASSSQGGNQAPLF.

This clone has more than one count but fewer than ten. Gene and germline names: mouse. The read terminates 1 residue ahead of where the CDR3 ends, so the germline J gene completes it. The chain employs TRBV5 and TRBJ2-7, with D possibly TRBD2 on 5 matching bases. V was pared by 0 bases and J by 0 bases, with 9 bases between. CDR3 size: 15 residues. The V gene's germline CDR1 is LGHNA and CDR2 YNLKQL (reference sequence). The DNA read from the CDR3 is TGTGCCAGCAGCCAAGATTTGGGGAGCTCCTATGAACAGTAC. Residues: CASSQDLGSSYEQY. The CDR3, in full, reads CASSQDLGSSYEQYF.

Points on this clone: Each gene name is a mouse one. Partial CDR3 DNA: TGTGCCAGCAGCCAAGACTGGAGTCAAAACACCTTGTAC. Translation: CASSQDWSQNTLY. The whole CDR3 is CASSQDWSQNTLYF. The gene calls are TRBV5 and TRBJ2-4; the D is unclear. The sequence runs out 1 residue before the end of the CDR3; the remainder is reconstructed from the germline J gene. Deletions cut 0 bases from V and 0 bases from J, with 4 bases between. Germline values: CDR1 LGHNA, CDR2 YNLKQL (reference sequence). The CDR3 contains 14 residues.

About this clone: Gene names follow the mouse nomenclature. The CDR3 extends 1 residue past the end of the read, so its final part is completed from the germline J gene. This rearrangement joins TRBV31 to TRBJ2-5; a possible D gene is TRBD2 (6 bases). The CDR3 consists of 10 residues. V was trimmed by 0 bases and J by 11 bases, leaving 6 bases between them. CDR1 and CDR2 from the germline V gene are GKSSPN and SITVG. CDR3 protein: CAWSLLGQYF. CDR3 DNA, as far as it was read: TGTGCCTGGAGTCTACTGGGCCAGTAC.

On this clone: Gene names are mouse gene names. The read terminates 1 residue ahead of where the CDR3 ends, so the germline J gene completes it. V is TRBV5 and J is TRBJ2-1; D is ambiguous. The CDR3 loop spans 11 amino acids. Deletions cut 0 bases from V and 10 bases from J, with 4 bases between. Germline-derived CDR1 and CDR2 are LGHNA and YNLKQL (reference sequence). The CDR3 DNA, read in part, is TGTGCCAGCAGCCAAGATATGGAGCAGTTC. Amino acids: CASSQDMEQF. The full CDR3 protein reads CASSQDMEQFF.

As to this clone: Gene names are mouse gene names. CDR3 bases read: TGTGCCAGCAGCCAAGACCAGCAAGGGGCAGAAACGCTGTAT. This encodes CASSQDQQGAETLY. The whole CDR3 protein is CASSQDQQGAETLYF. This chain connects TRBV2 to TRBJ2-3; D gene unclear. Read data end 1 residue before the CDR3 end; the end is taken from the germline J gene. The CDR3 sequence is 15 residues long. V lost 0 bases and J 3 bases, leaving 10 bases between the germline ends. Germline CDR1 LGHNA, CDR2 YSYQKL.

Concerning this clone: Here the gene names and germline are mouse. The CDR3 goes on 1 residue after the read ends, and that part is filled in from the germline J gene. The rearrangement joins TRBV31 to TRBJ2-4, with D perhaps TRBD1 (6 bases). Trimming removed 5 bases from V and 0 bases from J, with 9 bases in between. Germline assignment: CDR1 GKSSPN and CDR2 SITVG. This CDR3 has 13 amino acids. This CDR3 is CAWGQTSQNTLYF. The sequenced CDR3 bases are TGTGCCTGGGGACAGACTAGTCAAAACACCTTGTAC.

This clone showed up just once. Gene names denote mouse genes. The CDR3 goes on 1 residue after the read ends, and that part is filled in from the germline J gene. The V gene is TRBV31, the J gene TRBJ2-4; D is ambiguous. Trimming pared 2 bases from V and 0 bases from J, leaving 6 bases between. The CDR3 length is 13 residues. The germline V gene encodes CDR1 GKSSPN and CDR2 SITVG. The covered CDR3 bases are TGTGCCTGGAGTATGTCAAGTCAAAACACCTTGTAC. Its protein product is CAWSMSSQNTLY. The CDR3 as a whole reads CAWSMSSQNTLYF.

With respect to this clone: The gene symbols are mouse symbols. Coverage ceases 1 residue before the CDR3 finishes, and the germline J gene fills in the end. J is TRBJ2-4 and V is TRBV26, with D possibly being TRBD1 (5 bases). The V gene's germline CDR1 is KGHPV and CDR2 FQNQEV (reference sequence). The V end was cut by 6 bases, the J end by 0 bases, with 13 bases between. CDR3 length: 15 residues. CDR3 DNA (partial): TGTGCCAGCAGACCCGGACACTCTAGTCAAAACACCTTGTAC. It encodes CASRPGHSSQNTLY. The complete CDR3 sequence is CASRPGHSSQNTLYF.